This T cell receptor beta chain originates from a study of cytotoxic CD8 clonotypes in ibrutinib-treated CLL. The authors obtained roughly 2 micrograms of genomic DNA from cryopreserved PBMCs for TCR beta libraries. The sample holds one count of this clone. V dropped 5 bases and J dropped 0 bases, with 19 bases sitting between them. There are 17 residues in the CDR3. CDR1 SEHNR and CDR2 FQNEAQ come from the germline V gene (reference sequence). Sequencing used immunoSEQ multiplex PCR; TCRdb keeps in-frame clones, though not all of them. The repertoire holds fewer than 400,000 clones, with over 55% as singletons.

The sequence came from a human donor with chronic lymphocytic leukemia. The material sequenced was PBMCs, taken after 36 months of ibrutinib treatment. The rearrangement joins TRBV7-9 to TRBJ2-5, with D possibly TRBD1 on 6 matching bases. In nucleotides, the CDR3 is TGTGCCAGCAGCCCCGTTGGGGGCCGAGGGTACCAAGAGACCCAGTACTTC. It translates to CASSPVGGRGYQETQYF.